Sequencing of this TCR beta chain was carried out in a study of technical replicates of blood from several donors. Measured with immunoSEQ multiplex PCR; TCRdb has only the in-frame clones, and not every one. In the table there are 70,000 to 80,000 clones, over 80% of which are singletons. This TCR was sampled from a human donor in good health. Sequenced: T cells isolated from PBMCs.

The chain's CDR3 is CASSRPGQGGTEAFF. In DNA, the CDR3 is TGTGCCAGCAGTCGCCCGGGACAGGGAGGTACTGAAGCTTTCTTT. This rearrangement joins TRBV28 to TRBJ1-1; 9 bases map to TRBD1. This CDR3 has 15 residues. Germline trimming cut 5 bases from V and 5 bases from J; bases unmatched to any gene: 9. Looked up from germline, CDR1 is MDHEN and CDR2 is SYDVKM.